These T cell receptor beta chains were read from a single sample in a study of T-cell reconstitution after alpha-beta-depleted transplantation in children. Each CDR3 protein gets one entry after TCRdb re-called the PCR reads with MiXCR. The table has a few hundred thousand distinct CDR3 sequences, roughly a tenth seen once. The starting material was PBMCs from the stem cell graft donor, obtained from the stem cell graft. The receptors originated from a human donor who donated a stem cell graft to a child with SCID. Both conserved end residues are part of each CDR3. The order of the fields is V gene, J gene, CDR3 protein.

TRBV30	TRBJ2-5	CAWRQIQETQYF
TRBV4-2	TRBJ1-1	CASSQDDAAFAEAFF
TRBV11-2	TRBJ1-3	CTSCFRSAGAYSGNTIYF
TRBV12-3/TRBV12-4	TRBJ2-7	CASSLPVEPGWADEQYF
TRBV5-1	TRBJ1-2	CASSLNPGNGYGYTF
TRBV5-1	TRBJ1-4	CASSSLGHATNEKLFF
TRBV12-3/TRBV12-4	TRBJ2-2	CASSLGTSRDTGELFF
TRBV2	TRBJ1-4	CASSEALGSSTNEKLFF
TRBV7-6	TRBJ1-2	CASSPLRGFDGYTF
TRBV12-3/TRBV12-4	TRBJ2-1	CASSPRGGSYNEQFF
TRBV5-1	TRBJ1-1	CASSTGGDGEAFF
TRBV7-6	TRBJ2-1	CASSFRPQGDSEQFF
TRBV28	TRBJ2-2	CASSYWPERYTGELFF
TRBV21-1	TRBJ2-3	CASSKYMGTDTQYF
TRBV7-3	TRBJ2-1	CASSLGLAGGHNEQFF
TRBV20-1	TRBJ1-2	CSAPDRGPGYTF
TRBV3-1	TRBJ2-3	CASSQDLVRTSGPNTQYF
TRBV13	TRBJ2-3	CAMGPGPGDTQYF
TRBV12-3/TRBV12-4	TRBJ1-1	CASRFASPGGTEAFF
TRBV18	TRBJ1-1	CASSPPRAGTEAFF
TRBV4-2	TRBJ2-4	CASSQRGSENIQYF
TRBV6-5	TRBJ1-1	CASSFRQGTEAFF
TRBV7-9	TRBJ2-3	CAIRWGTRSDTQYF
TRBV7-7	TRBJ1-4	CASRPGTEHEKLFF
TRBV5-1	TRBJ2-1	CASSLEGKAYNEQFF
TRBV29-1	TRBJ1-4	CSAHLAGKLFF
TRBV5-1	TRBJ2-2	CASSLVGPDTGELFF
TRBV5-1	TRBJ1-1	CASSWGQGSPEAFF
TRBV4-3	TRBJ2-7	CASSQRLTGYEQYF
TRBV5-6	TRBJ1-1	CASSSPGQGMSEAFF
TRBV5-1	TRBJ1-4	CASSSGAGDEKLFF
TRBV7-2	TRBJ2-3	CASSLSSWGDTQYF
TRBV2	TRBJ2-4	CASRKWAVGGIQYF
TRBV7-2	TRBJ2-7	CASSPTRSLYEQYF
TRBV7-2	TRBJ2-5	CASSLAPSPETQYF
TRBV12-3/TRBV12-4	TRBJ2-1	CASSFMGKSRYNEQFF
TRBV6-2/TRBV6-3	TRBJ1-1	CASSLLFASGTEAFF
TRBV6-1	TRBJ1-5	CASSKTGGGRSQHF
TRBV20-1	TRBJ2-3	CSAQAGPSTDTQYF
TRBV7-9	TRBJ1-5	CASSPLGNQPQHF
TRBV18	TRBJ2-7	CASSPVPAGKNEQYF
TRBV10-2	TRBJ2-7	CASSEVAGTEQYF
TRBV3-1	TRBJ2-5	CASSQAAGETQYF
TRBV13	TRBJ1-4	CASSFGSRDAAEKLFF
TRBV30	TRBJ2-5	CAAQGYQETQYF
TRBV4-1	TRBJ1-2	CASSQVGQIYGYTF
TRBV5-1	TRBJ1-6	CASSLTQSNNSPLHF
TRBV7-2	TRBJ1-4	CASSLLGQGSEKLFF